Reported below is one TCR beta chain. The sample belongs to a study of blood T cell repertoires in COVID-19. Study summary: Acute-phase and convalescent COVID-19 samples originated in the United States, Italy and Spain.

Per the original data handling: Amplified reference gene primers provided the basis for estimating nucleated cell counts. Here immunoSEQ multiplex PCR was the method, and the copy in TCRdb shows in-frame clones only, minus some. That table furnishes V, J and clone size, whereas the DNA furnished D and trimming. The sample lists a few hundred thousand clones; about 85% were seen once. The germline gives CDR1 MDHEN, CDR2 SYDVKM. Trimming at V came to 7 bases and at J to 7 bases, leaving 11 bases not matched to a gene. The CDR3 totals 15 residues. The receptor comes from a woman in her fifties or sixties with active or convalescent COVID-19. The chain has TRBV28 and TRBJ1-5; 9 bases map to TRBD1. The source material was peripheral blood. Here the CDR3 DNA reads TGTGCCAGCACTCCCACGGGACAGGGTAACCAGCCCCAGCATTTT. It is translated as CASTPTGQGNQPQHF.